Listed below are T cell receptor beta chains from one sample, sequenced in a study of blood T cell repertoires in COVID-19. Libraries were prepared by immunoSEQ multiplex PCR; TCRdb keeps only in-frame clonotypes and omits some of them. This table holds around 100,000 clones, about 85% found once. Input material: peripheral blood. The source of these receptors is a man in his fifties or sixties with active COVID-19. The CDR3 runs from the conserved cysteine through the conserved F or W. A D gene is named only where the DNA matches it firmly. Not every row has a clone size; where given, it reads once, few, many or a size class.

>TRBV21-1|.|17|.|TRBJ2-3
TGTGCCAGCAGCTCGGGCCTTGAGGACCTGGAGGGAGATACGCAGTATTTT
CASSSGLEDLEGDTQYF
>TRBV6-6|few|13|.|TRBJ1-3
TGTGCCAGCGAAAAGCGAACTGGAAACACCATATATTTT
CASEKRTGNTIYF
>TRBV12-3/TRBV12-4|.|13|.|TRBJ1-1
TGTGCCAGCAGTCCCTATCTGAACACTGAAGCTTTCTTT
CASSPYLNTEAFF
>TRBV28|.|15|.|TRBJ2-7
TGTGCCAGCAGGGCCCGGGACTCCCGTAGCCACGAGCAGTACTTC
CASRARDSRSHEQYF
>TRBV12-3/TRBV12-4|.|13|TRBD2|TRBJ2-5
TGTGCCAGCAGTTTATGGGACGGGGGGGCCCCGTACTTC
CASSLWDGGAPYF
>TRBV27|.|15|TRBD1|TRBJ1-5
TGTGCCAGCAGTTCAACCCCGACAGGGCCACAGCCCCAGCATTTT
CASSSTPTGPQPQHF
>TRBV5-1|.|15|TRBD1|TRBJ1-1
TGCGCCAGCAGCAACCCTGACAGGGCGGAAACTGAAGCTTTCTTT
CASSNPDRAETEAFF
>TRBV18|.|14|.|TRBJ1-1
TGTGCCAGCTCCCCCCTTGGCAAGTACACTGAAGCTTTCTTT
CASSPLGKYTEAFF
>TRBV6-5|.|15|TRBD1|TRBJ2-3
TGTGCCAGCAGTTACTCCGACAGGGGAAGCGATACGCAGTATTTT
CASSYSDRGSDTQYF
>TRBV6-2/TRBV6-3|.|14|.|TRBJ1-1
TGTGCCAGCAGTTACGATCGGGGGAACACTGAAGCTTTCTTT
CASSYDRGNTEAFF
>TRBV6-2/TRBV6-3|.|15|.|TRBJ2-7
TGTGCCAGCAGTTACCGAGACAGGTTCTCCTACGAGCAGTACTTC
CASSYRDRFSYEQYF
>TRBV7-8|once|13|.|TRBJ2-7
TGTGCCAGCAGTTACTACCTCTCCTACGAGCAGTACTTC
CASSYYLSYEQYF
>TRBV12-3/TRBV12-4|.|13|.|TRBJ1-3
TGTGCCAGCAGTTTGCTAGCTGGAAACACCATATATTTT
CASSLLAGNTIYF
>TRBV6-6|.|14|TRBD2|TRBJ2-7
TGTGCCAGCAGTTCGCGGACTAGTCCCTACGAGCAGTACTTC
CASSSRTSPYEQYF
>TRBV6-5|.|14|TRBD1|TRBJ2-5
TGTGCCAGCAGTAAGACAGGGGTCCAAGAGACCCAGTACTTC
CASSKTGVQETQYF
>TRBV5-1|.|16|TRBD1|TRBJ1-1
TGCGCCAGCAGGGGAACCTACAGGGGTCGGAACACTGAAGCTTTCTTT
CASRGTYRGRNTEAFF
>TRBV3-1/TRBV3-2|few|14|.|TRBJ1-2
TGTGCCAGCAGCCACCCAAAAGGGAAGGGGGGCTACACCTTC
CASSHPKGKGGYTF
>TRBV5-4|.|16|TRBD2|TRBJ2-2
TGTGCCAGCCGCCTGACTAGCGGGGCGAACACCGGGGAGCTGTTTTTT
CASRLTSGANTGELFF
>TRBV6-1|once|16|TRBD2|TRBJ2-1
TGTGCCAGCAGTGGCCCAGCGGGGGGGCGGGTTAATGAGCAGTTCTTC
CASSGPAGGRVNEQFF
>TRBV21-1|.|16|.|TRBJ1-6
TGTGCCAGCAGCAAAGTCAACCGCCCGGATAATTCACCCCTCCACTTT
CASSKVNRPDNSPLHF
>TRBV5-1|.|13|.|TRBJ1-6
TGCGCCAGCAGCATTGACGGGAATTCACCCCTCCACTTT
CASSIDGNSPLHF
>TRBV6-5|.|15|TRBD2|TRBJ2-7
TGTGCCAGCAGGGTAACTAGCGGTAGCTCCTACGAGCAGTACTTC
CASRVTSGSSYEQYF
>TRBV7-2|.|11|.|TRBJ1-2
TGTGCCAGCAGGCCCGGGGGGGGCTACACCTTC
CASRPGGGYTF
>TRBV12-5|.|12|.|TRBJ2-3
TGTGCTAGTGGTTTAACTAGTCCCGCGCAGTATTTT
CASGLTSPAQYF
>TRBV6-5|.|14|.|TRBJ1-1
TGTGCCAGCAGGAAGACAAGTCCAGTTACTGAAGCTTTCTTT
CASRKTSPVTEAFF
>TRBV2|.|18|TRBD1|TRBJ1-1
TGTGCCAGCAGCCGTCACCCGGGACAGGGAAGGATCTCGACTAAAGCTTTCTTT
CASSRHPGQGRISTKAFF
>TRBV7-9|.|17|.|TRBJ2-7
TGTGCCAGCAGCCTTGTGGGCCGGGGTAACGGCGGCTACGAGCAGTACTTC
CASSLVGRGNGGYEQYF
>TRBV11-1|few|14|.|TRBJ2-7
TGTGCCAGCAGCTTATTGGGACAAAATTACGAGCAGTACTTC
CASSLLGQNYEQYF
>TRBV7-9|.|15|TRBD1|TRBJ1-1
TGTGCCAGCAGCTTAGTACAGGGGGCAGGCACTGAAGCTTTCTTT
CASSLVQGAGTEAFF
>TRBV9|.|15|.|TRBJ1-2
TGTGCCAGCAGCGTAGCTACGACAGCTAACTATGGCTACACCTTC
CASSVATTANYGYTF
>TRBV5-6|.|15|TRBD1|TRBJ2-2
TGTGCCAGCACCCCATCGACAGGGTCGGGCGGGGAGCTGTTTTTT
CASTPSTGSGGELFF
>TRBV7-7|.|13|.|TRBJ1-1
TGTGCTAGCAGCACGGACAGGAACACTGAAGCTTTCTTT
CASSTDRNTEAFF
>TRBV28|few|14|.|TRBJ2-7
TGTGCCAGCAGTTTTATTCGCGGATCCTACGAGCAGTACTTC
CASSFIRGSYEQYF
>TRBV3-1/TRBV3-2|once|15|TRBD2|TRBJ2-3
TGTGCCAGCAGCTCCAGCGGGGCGGGCACAGATACGCAGTATTTT
CASSSSGAGTDTQYF
>TRBV7-2|.|13|.|TRBJ1-4
TGTGCCAGCAGCCCGGGGGGTAATGAAAAACTGTTTTTT
CASSPGGNEKLFF
>TRBV15|.|18|TRBD1|TRBJ1-4
TGTGCCACCAGCAGAGACCCTACACAGGGGGCATCTAATGAAAAACTGTTTTTT
CATSRDPTQGASNEKLFF
>TRBV12-3/TRBV12-4|.|13|TRBD1|TRBJ1-6
TGTGCCAGCAGGGCGACAGGGCCGTCGACCCTCCACTTT
CASRATGPSTLHF
>TRBV4-3|.|15|.|TRBJ2-3
TGCGCCAGCAGCCAAGATCGGCTCCCAGGAAACGCGCAGTATTTT
CASSQDRLPGNAQYF
>TRBV3-1/TRBV3-2|few|15|.|TRBJ1-6
TGTGCCAGCAGCCAAGCTTCGGGCAGGGCATCACCCCTCCACTTT
CASSQASGRASPLHF
>TRBV29-1|.|14|TRBD1|TRBJ1-1
TGCAGCGTTCGGCCCGTGACAGGGGCCACTGAAGCTTTCTTT
CSVRPVTGATEAFF
>TRBV19|.|16|TRBD1|TRBJ1-2
TGTGCCAGTAGTCCGATGACAGGGGGCGTATCTCATGGCTACACCTTC
CASSPMTGGVSHGYTF
>TRBV6-4|.|15|TRBD2|TRBJ2-2
TGTGCCAGCAGTCCTAGCGGGGGGACCACCGGGGAGCTGTTTTTT
CASSPSGGTTGELFF
>TRBV11-3|.|14|TRBD2|TRBJ2-5
TGTGCCAGCAGCCTTCGGGAGGGGCAAGAGACCCAGTACTTC
CASSLREGQETQYF
>TRBV5-4|.|12|.|TRBJ2-1
TGTGCCAGCAGCTTTCAGGGATATGAGCAGTTCTTC
CASSFQGYEQFF
>TRBV9|.|17|.|TRBJ2-3
TGTGCCAGCAGCGGTGACAGGACTCCTTCTAGCACAGATACGCAGTATTTT
CASSGDRTPSSTDTQYF
>TRBV12-5|.|15|TRBD1|TRBJ2-2
TGTGCTAGTGAGGGGACAGGGAGGAACACCGGGGAGCTGTTTTTT
CASEGTGRNTGELFF
>TRBV12-5|.|16|TRBD2|TRBJ2-5
TGTGCTAGTGGTTTGGGGACGCTAGCGGGGGCAGAGACCCAGTACTTC
CASGLGTLAGAETQYF
>TRBV11-3|.|15|.|TRBJ2-5
TGTGCCAGCAGCCAGAGGGGGAGTAGATCAGAGACCCAGTACTTC
CASSQRGSRSETQYF
>TRBV10-3|.|14|TRBD1|TRBJ2-1
TGTGCCATCAGTGAGTCGTTTGGACAGGAGGCACAGTTCTTC
CAISESFGQEAQFF
>TRBV7-2|.|13|.|TRBJ2-3
TGTGCCAGCAGTACTAGGACTGGAGATACGCAGTATTTT
CASSTRTGDTQYF
>TRBV6-5|.|16|TRBD1|TRBJ2-2
TGTGCCAGCAGTTACTCAGGGACAGGGACCACCGGGGAGCTGTTTTTT
CASSYSGTGTTGELFF
>TRBV29-1|.|13|TRBD1|TRBJ2-7
TGCAGCGTTGTTGTAGACAGGGAATACGAGCAGTACTTC
CSVVVDREYEQYF
>TRBV19|.|15|TRBD1|TRBJ1-2
TGTGCCAGTAGTGCCGGGACAGGAGAGTGGAGCGGCTACACCTTC
CASSAGTGEWSGYTF
>TRBV3-1/TRBV3-2|.|16|TRBD2|TRBJ2-3
TGTGCCAGCAGCCAAGCAGGGACTAGAAGTGCAGATACGCAGTATTTT
CASSQAGTRSADTQYF
>TRBV6-5|once|12|.|TRBJ2-3
TGTGCCAGTAGCGAGACCACAGATACGCAGTATTTT
CASSETTDTQYF